A selection of T cell receptor beta chains follows, all from one sample in a study of prognosis after radiotherapy for stage I lung cancer. Each CDR3 protein is one row after TCRdb ran MiXCR on the multiplex PCR reads. This table holds nearly 35,000 distinct CDR3 sequences, about 32% found once. Sequenced material: PBMCs, taken before or after stereotactic body radiation therapy (not recorded which). Every receptor here comes from a donor of 50 years or more with non-small cell lung cancer. Each CDR3 is given with its conserved first and last residue. A D gene is named only where the DNA matches it firmly. Clone size, where shown, is once, few, many, or a class for clones that have expanded.

j_call cdr3_length v_call clone_size d_call cdr3_aa cdr3_nt
TRBJ1-6 14 TRBV7-8 many NA CASSSMGVNSPLHF TGTGCCAGCAGCTCCATGGGGGTGAATTCACCCCTCCACTTT
TRBJ2-1 15 TRBV7-9 NA NA CASSLYAVGGNEHFF TGTGCCAGCAGCTTATATGCAGTGGGCGGAAATGAGCATTTCTTC
TRBJ1-5 16 TRBV7-2 many NA CASSLFWGRSNQPQHF TGTGCCAGCAGCTTGTTTTGGGGTAGAAGCAATCAGCCCCAGCATTTT
TRBJ2-2 18 TRBV18 many TRBD2 CASSPRSGASGYTGELFF TGTGCCAGCTCACCAAGGTCGGGAGCTAGCGGCTACACCGGGGAGCTGTTTTTT
TRBJ1-5 14 TRBV5-1 NA NA CASSLSGGNQPQHF TGCGCCAGCAGCTTGTCTGGGGGAAATCAGCCCCAGCATTTT
TRBJ1-1 13 TRBV11-3 NA NA CASSSGRNTEAFF TGTGCCAGCAGCTCCGGCAGGAACACTGAAGCTTTCTTT
TRBJ1-5 17 TRBV28 many TRBD1 CASSTDRTGGDYQPQHF TGTGCCAGCAGCACCGACCGGACAGGGGGGGACTATCAGCCCCAGCATTTT
TRBJ1-3 16 TRBV3-1 many NA CASSQEGWAGGNTIYF TGTGCCAGCAGCCAAGAGGGTTGGGCAGGAGGAAACACCATATATTTT
TRBJ2-5 16 TRBV20-1 once TRBD2 CIARRLAGVWGETQYF TGCATTGCTAGAAGACTAGCGGGGGTTTGGGGGGAGACCCAGTACTTC
TRBJ2-6 14 TRBV4-2 many NA CASSQGYGANVLTF TGTGCCAGCAGCCAGGGGTATGGGGCCAACGTCCTGACTTTC
TRBJ1-2 12 TRBV6-1 NA NA CASGPRENGHTF TGTGCCAGCGGTCCTCGCGAGAATGGCCACACCTTC
TRBJ2-7 14 TRBV6-1 many NA CASRERGGFDEQYF TGTGCCAGCAGAGAGAGGGGGGGCTTCGACGAGCAGTACTTC
TRBJ1-1 13 TRBV7-9 many NA CASSPGVYTEAFF TGTGCCAGCAGTCCGGGGGTGTACACTGAAGCTTTCTTT
TRBJ2-6 17 TRBV3-1 many NA CASSQEGTSRGANVLTF TGTGCCAGCAGCCAAGAAGGGACCTCGCGGGGGGCCAACGTCCTGACTTTC
TRBJ1-1 14 TRBV5-5 NA TRBD1 CASSPKFDRAGAFF TGTGCCAGCAGCCCGAAATTCGACAGGGCTGGAGCTTTCTTT
TRBJ2-7 15 TRBV6-9 NA TRBD2 CASSYQPGGTYEQYF TGTGCCAGCAGTTACCAACCGGGGGGAACCTACGAGCAGTACTTC
TRBJ2-7 16 TRBV20-1 many TRBD2 CSARDDGSGGPYEQYF TGCAGTGCTAGAGATGACGGTAGCGGGGGCCCCTACGAGCAGTACTTC
TRBJ2-2 15 TRBV5-4 many TRBD2 CASSPQASGGGELFF TGTGCCAGCAGCCCCCAAGCTAGCGGTGGCGGGGAGCTGTTTTTT
TRBJ2-7 15 TRBV9 many NA CASSVEGGRNYEQYF TGTGCCAGCAGCGTAGAAGGAGGCAGGAACTACGAGCAGTACTTC
TRBJ2-3 15 TRBV5-1 medium-sized TRBD2 CASSSGLAGTDTQYF TGTGCCAGCAGCTCGGGACTAGCGGGCACAGATACGCAGTATTTT
TRBJ1-6 15 TRBV2 many TRBD1 CASSEGDSNNSPLHF TGTGCCAGCAGTGAGGGGGACAGCAATAATTCACCCCTCCACTTT
TRBJ1-2 14 TRBV5-1 NA NA CASSWDGQADGYTF TGCGCCAGCAGTTGGGACGGGCAAGCTGATGGCTACACCTTC
TRBJ1-2 13 TRBV12-3/TRBV12-4 medium-sized NA CASSHRVSNGYTF TGTGCCAGCAGTCACAGGGTATCGAATGGCTACACCTTC
TRBJ1-2 14 TRBV12-3/TRBV12-4 few NA CTGSLLSGAGGYTF TGTACCGGCAGTTTACTTTCGGGGGCGGGCGGCTACACCTTC
TRBJ1-2 15 TRBV20-1 many NA CSASDSSGHNYGYTF TGCAGTGCTAGCGATTCTTCGGGACATAATTATGGCTACACCTTC
TRBJ2-7 14 TRBV6-2/TRBV6-3 many TRBD1 CASTQPGQNSEQYF TGTGCCAGCACTCAACCGGGACAGAACTCCGAGCAGTACTTC
TRBJ1-1 13 TRBV12-3/TRBV12-4 many NA CASSLRGISEAFF TGTGCCAGCAGTTTGAGGGGCATTTCTGAAGCTTTCTTT
TRBJ2-2 15 TRBV6-1 NA TRBD1 CASIWTGANTGELFF TGTGCCAGCATCTGGACAGGTGCCAACACCGGGGAGCTGTTTTTT
TRBJ2-3 16 TRBV5-6 many TRBD2 CASSLVVRGSTDTQYF TGTGCCAGCAGCTTGGTTGTGCGGGGGAGCACAGATACGCAGTATTTT
TRBJ1-4 16 TRBV5-6 many TRBD1 CASSLVGDRRDEKLFF TGTGCCAGCAGCTTGGTGGGGGACAGGCGAGATGAAAAACTGTTTTTT
TRBJ2-7 15 TRBV9 many NA CASSVGSQGGYEQYF TGTGCCAGCAGCGTAGGGTCCCAGGGGGGATACGAGCAGTACTTC
TRBJ1-1 15 TRBV7-2 few NA CAGSLAFIYNTEAFF TGTGCCGGCAGCTTAGCGTTTATATACAACACTGAAGCTTTCTTT
TRBJ1-6 14 TRBV30 many NA CAWSKGPSHSPLHF TGTGCCTGGAGTAAGGGACCAAGCCATTCACCCCTCCACTTT
TRBJ2-2 15 TRBV9 many NA CASSVVAGANGELFF TGTGCCAGCAGCGTAGTTGCGGGGGCGAACGGGGAGCTGTTTTTT
TRBJ2-5 11 TRBV29-1 NA NA CSVENGETKYF TGCAGCGTTGAGAATGGGGAGACCAAGTACTTC
TRBJ2-3 14 TRBV30 many TRBD1 CAWAGTVATDTQYF TGTGCCTGGGCCGGGACAGTGGCCACAGATACGCAGTATTTT
TRBJ2-7 13 TRBV3-1 many NA CASSFTARYEQYF TGTGCCAGCAGCTTCACAGCTCGCTACGAGCAGTACTTC
TRBJ1-1 14 TRBV6-2/TRBV6-3 NA NA CASSELGMNTEAFF TGTGCCAGCAGTGAATTGGGAATGAACACTGAAGCTTTCTTT
TRBJ1-6 13 TRBV30 many NA CAWSGRGGSPLHF TGTGCCTGGAGTGGCAGGGGAGGGTCACCCCTCCACTTT
TRBJ1-4 13 TRBV29-1 few NA CSVQGGSNEKLFF TGCAGCGTACAGGGAGGGTCTAATGAAAAACTGTTTTTT
TRBJ2-1 16 TRBV10-3 many TRBD2 CAISLATSGEDNEQFF TGTGCCATCAGTCTAGCGACTAGCGGGGAAGACAATGAGCAGTTCTTC
TRBJ1-5 13 TRBV12-3/TRBV12-4 many NA CASRRGGNQPQHF TGTGCCAGCAGAAGGGGGGGGAATCAGCCCCAGCATTTT
TRBJ2-3 16 TRBV10-3 many NA CAISESNRRGGDTQYF TGTGCCATCAGTGAGTCGAATCGGAGGGGGGGAGATACGCAGTATTTT
TRBJ2-7 15 TRBV19 many TRBD1 CASGVPRDRGYEQYF TGTGCCAGTGGCGTACCCCGGGACAGGGGCTACGAGCAGTACTTC
TRBJ2-7 14 TRBV7-6 NA NA CASSLVSGSYEQYF TGTGCCAGCAGCTTAGTGAGCGGATCCTACGAGCAGTACTTC
TRBJ2-5 10 TRBV2 many NA CASSEETQYF TGTGCCAGCAGTGAAGAGACCCAGTACTTC
TRBJ1-1 15 TRBV19 NA NA CASSIDRWRNTEDFF TGTGCCAGTAGTATAGATCGGTGGAGGAACACTGAAGATTTCTTC
TRBJ2-7 17 TRBV4-1 many TRBD1 CASSQDSGTGGFYEQYF TGCGCCAGCAGCCAAGATTCTGGGACAGGGGGTTTCTACGAGCAGTACTTC
TRBJ2-7 13 TRBV13 many NA CASSSTGAYEQYF TGTGCCAGCAGCTCTACGGGGGCCTACGAGCAGTACTTC
TRBJ1-1 14 TRBV10-3 many TRBD1 CAIRRTGVNTEAFF TGTGCCATCAGAAGGACAGGGGTAAACACTGAAGCTTTCTTT
TRBJ1-2 19 TRBV6-1 NA TRBD1 CATLARQGAGPGQAGDYTF TGTGCCACCCTGGCTCGACAGGGGGCGGGTCCGGGTCAGGCTGGGGACTACACCTTC
TRBJ2-2 14 TRBV12-3/TRBV12-4 many NA CASSLGLPTGELFF TGTGCCAGCAGTTTGGGACTCCCCACCGGGGAGCTGTTTTTT
TRBJ2-3 15 TRBV20-1 many TRBD1 CSARESGQPRDTQYF TGCAGTGCTAGAGAATCGGGACAGCCACGAGATACGCAGTATTTT
TRBJ2-5 13 TRBV11-2 many NA CASSLGIQETQYF TGTGCCAGCAGCTTAGGGATCCAAGAGACCCAGTACTTC
TRBJ1-2 14 TRBV24-1 many TRBD1 CATSENRGNYGYTF TGTGCCACCAGTGAGAACAGGGGGAATTATGGCTACACCTTC